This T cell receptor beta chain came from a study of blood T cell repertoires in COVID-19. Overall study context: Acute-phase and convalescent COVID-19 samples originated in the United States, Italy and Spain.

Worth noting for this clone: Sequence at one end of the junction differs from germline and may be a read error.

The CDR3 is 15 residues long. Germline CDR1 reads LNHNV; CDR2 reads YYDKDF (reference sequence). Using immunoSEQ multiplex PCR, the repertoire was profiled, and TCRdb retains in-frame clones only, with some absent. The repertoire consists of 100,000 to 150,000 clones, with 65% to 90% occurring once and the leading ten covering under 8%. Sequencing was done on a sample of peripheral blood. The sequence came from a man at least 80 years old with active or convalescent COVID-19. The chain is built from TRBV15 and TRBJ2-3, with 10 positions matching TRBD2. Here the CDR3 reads CASRGPSGRTDTQYF. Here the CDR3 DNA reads TGCGCATCGCGGGGGCCTAGCGGGAGAACGGATACGCAGTATTTT. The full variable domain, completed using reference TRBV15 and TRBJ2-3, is DAMVIQNPRYQVTQFGKPVTLSCSQTLNHNVMYWYQQKSSQAPKLLFHYYDKDFNNEADTPDNFQSRRPNTSFCFLDIRSPGLGDTAMYLCASRGPSGRTDTQYFGPGTRLTVL.